This TCR beta chain was observed in a study of PD-1 blockade in classical Hodgkin lymphoma (TCRdb year 2020). About the study as a whole: Nivolumab dosing was 3 mg/kg intravenously every 2 weeks, continuing until either disease progression or unacceptable toxicity. The study used CyTOF and TCR beta sequencing to define a peripheral blood immune signature of response to PD-1 blockade in classical Hodgkin lymphoma.

V is clipped by 2 bases and J by 3 bases, and the sequence between their germline boundaries is 14 bases long. Spanning cysteine to phenylalanine, the CDR3 consists of 15 amino acids. The kept DNA is CDR3 alone, 45 bases in frame from the first base. CDR1 and CDR2, looked up from the germline V gene, are SGHTA and FQGTGA. According to the study, the label for this sample's time point signals: cycle 1 day 1 (C1D1), immediately before nivolumab initiation. Relapse after autologous stem cell transplantation had occurred in all trial patients, and cohorts A, B and C were distinguished by prior brentuximab vedotin exposure. The trial cohort included 50 to 70 patients with relapsed/refractory classical Hodgkin lymphoma, and each patient had a best overall response of complete response, partial response or progressive disease. Trial patients were treated with single-agent nivolumab in the multi-cohort phase II CheckMate 205 trial. An independent review committee assessed best overall response using the 2007 International Working Group response criteria. PBMCs from the trial were collected at three points: immediately before nivolumab initiation (C1D1), and during therapy at cycle 2 day 1 and cycle 4 day 1. Peripheral blood was collected in 8 mL Vacutainer Cell Preparation Tubes, from which PBMCs were isolated by centrifugation and then cryopreserved.

Overall results and qualifications from the work: The study was limited to a single clinical trial cohort, and causes of repertoire differences, possibly disease activity or prior therapy, remained undefined. Among trial patients, those achieving complete response had baseline diversity similar to that of newly diagnosed patients, while diversity was significantly lower in partial responders and progressors. Baseline TCR diversity was reported as lower in newly diagnosed patients than in healthy donors, and lower still in relapsed/refractory patients. Diversity was lower in patients who began nivolumab less than 1 year after ASCT, so these patients were left out of later analyses to avoid confounding by immune reconstitution. By C4D1, a significant rise was seen in CD4+ TCR diversity but not in CD8+ TCR diversity (p=0.0027 vs p=0.16), and the rise was most apparent among complete responders (p=0.02).

The Qiagen DNeasy kit was used to extract genomic DNA both from unsorted PBMCs and from the negatively selected CD4+ and CD8+ fractions. Amplification of TCR beta CDR3 regions was done by immunoSEQ multiplex PCR with primers that anneal to V and J segments. A synthetic immune receptor repertoire was used to minimize amplification bias, and remaining bias was computationally removed after sequencing. Concerning the study's data processing: Custom Python scripts were used to quantify repertoire diversity as the Shannon entropy index. Unsorted, CD4+ and CD8+ repertoires were analyzed separately, except for combined analyses in which CD4+ and CD8+ sequences were merged in silico. Clonal expansion was defined as a frequency increase of at least 2-fold after treatment compared with C1D1, and clones undetected at baseline were assigned a pseudocount of 0.5. Clones with 0 or 1 copy at C1D1 were defined as singleton clones, while clones with 2 or more copies were defined as non-singleton clones. By matching protein sequences in sorted samples from the same patient, clones expanded in unsorted samples were annotated as CD4+, CD8+ or unknown. Diversity changes from C1D1 to C4D1 were tested in paired samples using Wilcoxon tests. TCRdb provides this immuneACCESS table in a form limited to in-frame rearrangements. Some clones are lacking; in checked studies, under half of them reflect an unresolved V gene, and why the rest are absent is not known. The DNA was the basis for D and trimming; V, J and clone size are from that table. Present in this sample are about 40,000 clones, over 70% of which were seen just once. Of the sample, about 10% is held by the ten largest clones.

In regard to this clone: The antigen this receptor binds is unknown. It has no much larger one-base neighbor in the sample; base qualities were not kept.

The sample in question was peripheral blood mononuclear cells (PBMCs), obtained at baseline. This receptor was taken from a human donor with classical Hodgkin lymphoma. Recombination linked TRBV7-3 to TRBJ2-7; 5 matching bases give a weak D call of TRBD2. The nucleotides read TGTGCCAGCAGCTTATACCCCGGACTGGTCTACGAGCAGTACTTC. It is translated as CASSLYPGLVYEQYF.